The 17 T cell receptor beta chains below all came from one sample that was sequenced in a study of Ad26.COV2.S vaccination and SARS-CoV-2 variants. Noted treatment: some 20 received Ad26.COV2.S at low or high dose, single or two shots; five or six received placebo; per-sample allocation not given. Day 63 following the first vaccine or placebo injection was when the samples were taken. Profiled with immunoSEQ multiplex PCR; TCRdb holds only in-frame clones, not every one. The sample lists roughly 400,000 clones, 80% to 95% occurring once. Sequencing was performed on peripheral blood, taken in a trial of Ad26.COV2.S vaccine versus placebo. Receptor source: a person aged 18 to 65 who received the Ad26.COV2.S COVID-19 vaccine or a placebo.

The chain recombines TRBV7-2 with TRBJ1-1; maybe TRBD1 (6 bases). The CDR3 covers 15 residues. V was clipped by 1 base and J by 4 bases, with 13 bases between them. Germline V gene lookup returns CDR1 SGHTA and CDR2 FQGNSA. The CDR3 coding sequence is TGTGCCAGCAGCTTAGGTCCGGGGGCTGCCACTGAAGCTTTCTTT. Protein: CASSLGPGAATEAFF.

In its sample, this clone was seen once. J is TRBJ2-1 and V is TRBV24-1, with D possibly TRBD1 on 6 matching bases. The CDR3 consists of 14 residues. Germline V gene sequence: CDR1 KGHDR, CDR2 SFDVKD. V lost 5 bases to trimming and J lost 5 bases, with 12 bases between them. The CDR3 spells CATSGRGTDNEQFF. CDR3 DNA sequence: TGTGCCACCAGTGGCAGGGGAACGGACAATGAGCAGTTCTTC.

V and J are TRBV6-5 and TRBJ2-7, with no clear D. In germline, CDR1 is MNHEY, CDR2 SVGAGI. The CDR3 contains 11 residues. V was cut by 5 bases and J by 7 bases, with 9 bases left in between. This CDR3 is CASSNRWEQYF. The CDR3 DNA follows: TGTGCCAGCAGTAACCGCTGGGAGCAGTACTTC.

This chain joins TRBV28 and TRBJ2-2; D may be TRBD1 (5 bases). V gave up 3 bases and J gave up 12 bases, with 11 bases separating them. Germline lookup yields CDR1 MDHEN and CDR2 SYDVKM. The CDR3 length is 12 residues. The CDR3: CASSLPGKKLFF. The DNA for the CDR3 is TGTGCCAGCAGTTTGCCAGGGAAAAAGCTGTTTTTT.

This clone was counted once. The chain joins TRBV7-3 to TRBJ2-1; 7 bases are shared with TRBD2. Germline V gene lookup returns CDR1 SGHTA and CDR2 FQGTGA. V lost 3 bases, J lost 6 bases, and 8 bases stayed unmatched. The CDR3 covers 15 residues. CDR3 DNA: TGTGCCAGCAGCTTGGACCCGGGGACTATCAATGAGCAGTTCTTC. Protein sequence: CASSLDPGTINEQFF.

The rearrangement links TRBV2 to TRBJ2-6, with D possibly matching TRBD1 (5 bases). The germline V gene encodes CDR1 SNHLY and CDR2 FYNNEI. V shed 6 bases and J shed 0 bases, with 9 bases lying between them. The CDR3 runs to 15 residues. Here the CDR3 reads CASSQQDSGANVLTF. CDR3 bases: TGTGCCAGCAGCCAACAGGACTCTGGGGCCAACGTCCTGACTTTC. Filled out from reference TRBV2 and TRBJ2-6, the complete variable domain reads EPEVTQTPSHQVTQMGQEVILRCVPISNHLYFYWYRQILGQKVEFLVSFYNNEISEKSEIFDDQFSVERPDGSNFTLKIRSTKLEDSAMYFCASSQQDSGANVLTFGAGSRLTVL.

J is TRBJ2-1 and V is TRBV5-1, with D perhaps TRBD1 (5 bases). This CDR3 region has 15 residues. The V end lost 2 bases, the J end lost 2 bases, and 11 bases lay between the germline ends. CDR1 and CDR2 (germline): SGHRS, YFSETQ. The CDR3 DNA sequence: TGCGCCAGCAGCTTATTAGGGGTGGCCTACAATGAGCAGTTCTTC. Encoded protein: CASSLLGVAYNEQFF.

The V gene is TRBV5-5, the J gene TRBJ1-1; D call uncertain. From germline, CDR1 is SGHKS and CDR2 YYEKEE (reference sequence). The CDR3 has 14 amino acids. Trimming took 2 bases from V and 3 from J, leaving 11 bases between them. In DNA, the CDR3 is TGTGCCAGCAGCTTTCACGTGTCCGACACTGAAGCTTTCTTT. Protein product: CASSFHVSDTEAFF.

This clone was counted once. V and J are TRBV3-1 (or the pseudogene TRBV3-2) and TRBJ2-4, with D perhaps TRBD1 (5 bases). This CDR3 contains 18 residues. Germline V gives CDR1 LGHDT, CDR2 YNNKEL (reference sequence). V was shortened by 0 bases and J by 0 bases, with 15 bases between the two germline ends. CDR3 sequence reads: CASSQEGVRLLAKNIQYF. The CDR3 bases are TGTGCCAGCAGCCAAGAAGGGGTCAGATTATTAGCCAAAAACATTCAGTACTTC.

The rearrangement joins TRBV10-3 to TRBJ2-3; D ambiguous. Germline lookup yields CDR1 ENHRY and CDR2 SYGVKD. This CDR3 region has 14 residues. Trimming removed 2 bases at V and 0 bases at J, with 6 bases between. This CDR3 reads CAISESRSTDTQYF. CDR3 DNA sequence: TGTGCCATCAGTGAGAGCCGCAGCACAGATACGCAGTATTTT.

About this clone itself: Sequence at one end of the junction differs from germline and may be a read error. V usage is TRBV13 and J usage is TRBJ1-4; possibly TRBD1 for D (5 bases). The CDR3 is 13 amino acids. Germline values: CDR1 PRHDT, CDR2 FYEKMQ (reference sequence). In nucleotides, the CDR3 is TGTGCCAGCAGCGTAGGGGTTAATGAAAAACTGTTTTTT. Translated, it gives CASSVGVNEKLFF.

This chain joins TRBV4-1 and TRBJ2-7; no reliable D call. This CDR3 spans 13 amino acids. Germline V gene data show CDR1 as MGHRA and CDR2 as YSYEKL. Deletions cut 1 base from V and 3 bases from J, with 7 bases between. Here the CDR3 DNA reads TGCGCCAGCAGCCAAGTAGAAGACTACGAGCAGTACTTC. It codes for CASSQVEDYEQYF.

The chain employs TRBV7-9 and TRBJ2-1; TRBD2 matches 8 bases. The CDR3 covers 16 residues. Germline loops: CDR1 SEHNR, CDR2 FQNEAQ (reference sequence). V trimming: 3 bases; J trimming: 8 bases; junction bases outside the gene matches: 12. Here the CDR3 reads CASSFQRENLRDEQFF. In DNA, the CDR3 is TGTGCCAGCAGCTTCCAGCGGGAGAACCTTCGCGATGAGCAGTTCTTC.

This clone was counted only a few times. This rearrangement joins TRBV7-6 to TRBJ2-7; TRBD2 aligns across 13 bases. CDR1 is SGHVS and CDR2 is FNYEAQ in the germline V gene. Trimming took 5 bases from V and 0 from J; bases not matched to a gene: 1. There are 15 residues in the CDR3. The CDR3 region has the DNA TGTGCCAGCAGCAGGACTAGCGGGAGCTCCTACGAGCAGTACTTC. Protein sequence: CASSRTSGSSYEQYF. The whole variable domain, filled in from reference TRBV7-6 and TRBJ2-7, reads GAGVSQSPRYKVTKRGQDVALRCDPISGHVSLYWYRQALGQGPEFLTYFNYEAQQDKSGLPNDRFSAERPEGSISTLTIQRTEQRDSAMYRCASSRTSGSSYEQYFGPGTRLTVT.

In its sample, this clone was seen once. CDR3: CASSHRGTSTGELFF. The CDR3 bases are TGTGCCAGCAGCCACAGGGGGACGAGCACCGGGGAGCTGTTTTTT. V and J are TRBV3-1 (or the pseudogene TRBV3-2) and TRBJ2-2; 7 positions agree with TRBD1. Unmatched junction bases numbered 5, after V lost 3 bases and J lost 4 bases. CDR1 is LGHDT, CDR2 YNNKEL, per germline (reference sequence). This CDR3 spans 15 amino acids.

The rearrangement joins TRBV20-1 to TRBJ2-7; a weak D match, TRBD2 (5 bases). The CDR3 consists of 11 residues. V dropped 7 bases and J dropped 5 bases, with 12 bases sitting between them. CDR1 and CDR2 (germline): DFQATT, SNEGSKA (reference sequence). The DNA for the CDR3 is TGCAGTGTAACGGGGTTGAACGAGCAGTACTTC. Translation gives CSVTGLNEQYF.

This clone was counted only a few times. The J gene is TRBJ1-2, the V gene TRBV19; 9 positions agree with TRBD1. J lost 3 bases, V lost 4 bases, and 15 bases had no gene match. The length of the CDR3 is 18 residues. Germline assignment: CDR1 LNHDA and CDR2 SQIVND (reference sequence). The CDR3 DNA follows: TGTGCCAGTAGTAGACAACCAACCGGGACAGGGATCGACTATGGCTACACCTTC. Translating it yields CASSRQPTGTGIDYGYTF.